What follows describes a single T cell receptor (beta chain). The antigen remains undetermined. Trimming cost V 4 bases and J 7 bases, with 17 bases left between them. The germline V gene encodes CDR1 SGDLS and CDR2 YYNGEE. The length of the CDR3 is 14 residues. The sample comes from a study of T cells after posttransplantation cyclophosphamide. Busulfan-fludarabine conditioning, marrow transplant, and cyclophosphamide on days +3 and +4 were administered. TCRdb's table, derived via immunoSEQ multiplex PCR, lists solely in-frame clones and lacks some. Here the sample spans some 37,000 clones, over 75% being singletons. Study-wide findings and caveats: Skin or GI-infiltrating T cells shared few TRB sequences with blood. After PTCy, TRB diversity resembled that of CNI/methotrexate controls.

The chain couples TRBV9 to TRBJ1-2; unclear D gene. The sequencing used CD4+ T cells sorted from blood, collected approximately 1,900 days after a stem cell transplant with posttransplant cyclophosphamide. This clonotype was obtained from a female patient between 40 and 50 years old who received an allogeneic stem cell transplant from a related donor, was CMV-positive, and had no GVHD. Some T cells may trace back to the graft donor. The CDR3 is CASSNWEGSRGYTF. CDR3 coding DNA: TGTGCCAGCAGCAACTGGGAGGGTTCTCGTGGCTACACCTTC.